Following are 24 T cell receptor beta chains from one sample sequenced in a study of T-cell memory formation after mild COVID-19. TCRdb processed the 5' RACE reads anew with MiXCR; each CDR3 protein has one entry. The sample consists of 250,000 to 350,000 distinct CDR3 sequences, approximately 15% of them appearing once. Sequences were obtained from PBMCs or a T cell subset sorted from them (not recorded which). The origin of the receptors is a man in his late teens or twenties who had mild COVID-19 (a few samples of this study predate the infection). Cell type and time point are not known.

This sequence joins TRBV5-6 and TRBJ2-2; 9 nucleotides line up with TRBD1. In germline, CDR1 is SGHDT, CDR2 YYEEEE. V was clipped by 4 bases and J by 4 bases; unmatched bases: 8. The CDR3 totals 16 residues. The CDR3 bases are TGTGCCAGCAGCCCAGTGGGACAGGGTTCCACCGGGGAGCTGTTTTTT. Its protein product is CASSPVGQGSTGELFF.

This clonotype occurred a few times. This sequence joins TRBV25-1 and TRBJ1-2; TRBD1 is a possible D gene (5 bases). Trimming left V 0 bases short and J 9 bases short, with 14 bases between. Germline assignment: CDR1 MGHDK and CDR2 SYGVNS. The CDR3 totals 14 residues. As DNA, the CDR3 is TGTGCCAGCAGTGAATATTTGTCGGGGGGAAGCTACACCTTC. This translates into CASSEYLSGGSYTF.

The chain uses TRBV6-6 and TRBJ2-7; 9 bases match TRBD1. The length of the CDR3 is 15 residues. J lost 3 bases, V lost 5 bases, and 8 bases had no gene match. Germline V gene data show CDR1 as MNHNY and CDR2 as SVGAGI (reference sequence). CDR3 protein: CASSLSRDRDYEQYV. CDR3 sequence (DNA): TGTGCCAGCAGTCTTTCCCGGGACAGGGACTACGAGCAGTACGTC.

V is TRBV2 and J is TRBJ1-2; 11 bases match TRBD1. The CDR3 runs to 13 residues. V shed 4 bases and J 8 bases; nucleotides not matched to a gene: 3. Germline loops: CDR1 SNHLY, CDR2 FYNNEI. DNA for the CDR3: TGTGCCAGCAGTGTGGACAGGGGGCGAGGCTACACCTTC. The encoded protein is CASSVDRGRGYTF.

The gene calls are TRBV12-3 or TRBV12-4 and TRBJ1-6, with 9 bases lining up with TRBD1. The CDR3 extends over 14 amino acids. V dropped 8 bases and J dropped 6; count of bases not matched to a gene: 5. CDR3 amino acids: CASGPQGANSPLHF. The CDR3, as DNA: TGTGCCAGCGGACCACAGGGGGCTAATTCACCCCTCCACTTT.

Many counts were recorded for this clonotype. The chain carries TRBV4-1 and TRBJ2-1; D possibly matches TRBD1 or TRBD2 (5 bases each). With 3 bases removed from V and 15 bases from J, the gap between germline ends came to 18 bases. Germline CDR1 reads MGHRA; CDR2 reads YSYEKL. There are 13 residues in the CDR3. This CDR3 reads CASSHYSPLGRFF. The DNA of the CDR3 is TGCGCCAGCAGCCATTACTCCCCCCTGGGACGGTTCTTC.

The chain combines TRBV7-9 with TRBJ2-7; D is undetermined. V was clipped by 4 bases and J by 5 bases, with 24 bases between them. The CDR3 consists of 17 residues. Germline V gives CDR1 SEHNR, CDR2 FQNEAQ (reference sequence). CDR3 residues: CASSYAKDGSFHHEQYV. In DNA, the CDR3 is TGTGCCAGCAGCTACGCGAAGGACGGGTCCTTCCACCACGAGCAGTACGTC.

CDR3 region: CASSNHWRNSEGFAYEQYF. CDR3 DNA: TGTGCCAGCAGCAACCATTGGAGGAACTCAGAAGGATTCGCCTACGAGCAGTACTTC. The chain has TRBV3-1 and TRBJ2-7, with TRBD2 as a possible D gene (5 bases). Germline V gives CDR1 LGHDT, CDR2 YNNKEL (reference sequence). Trimming left V 5 bases short and J 2 bases short, with 28 bases between. The CDR3 totals 19 residues.

This clonotype was observed at least ten times. The V call is TRBV5-1, the J call TRBJ2-5; perhaps D is TRBD1 or TRBD2 (5 bases each). This CDR3 contains 14 residues. Trimming left V 3 bases short and J 3 bases short, with 12 bases between. The germline CDR1 and CDR2 sequences are SGHRS and YFSETQ. The CDR3: CASSSSGREETQYF. CDR3 sequence (DNA): TGCGCCAGCAGCTCTTCAGGGCGGGAAGAGACCCAGTACTTC.

This chain joins TRBV7-9 and TRBJ1-2, with D unresolved. V lost 5 bases and J 1 base, leaving 11 bases between the germline ends. The germline CDR1 and CDR2 sequences are SEHNR and FQNEAQ (reference sequence). The CDR3 consists of 14 residues. CDR3 residues: CASSPRAVNYGYTF. The DNA of the CDR3 is TGTGCCAGCAGCCCGAGAGCTGTTAACTATGGCTACACCTTC.

In this sample, this clonotype turned up many times. V usage is TRBV4-3 and J usage is TRBJ2-1; D gene uncertain. CDR1 LGHNA and CDR2 YSLEER come from the germline V gene. V lost 0 bases, J lost 10 bases, and 7 bases lay in between. This CDR3 region has 12 residues. The CDR3 DNA follows: TGCGCCAGCAGCCAAGATGGCGGAGAGCAGTTCTTC. Translating gives CASSQDGGEQFF.

The rearrangement uses TRBV13 and TRBJ2-2, with D hard to call. Germline V gene sequence: CDR1 PRHDT, CDR2 FYEKMQ (reference sequence). The CDR3 extends over 14 amino acids. Trimming shortened V by 3 bases and J by 8 bases, and 13 bases separated the two germline ends. CDR3 DNA: TGTGCCAGCAGCTTGAGGCTACTCTCTGGGGAGCTGTTTTTT. It is translated as CASSLRLLSGELFF.

This rearrangement joins TRBV21-1 to TRBJ1-5. TRBV21-1 counts as a pseudogene. CDR3 length: 16 amino acids. The CDR3 DNA follows: TGTGCCAGCAGCAGGATTGAAACGAGTGTGAATCAGCCCCAGCATTTT. This encodes CASSRIETSVNQPQHF.

Only a few counts were recorded for this clonotype. V is TRBV5-1 and J is TRBJ1-1; no firm D call. Germline lookup yields CDR1 SGHRS and CDR2 YFSETQ. This CDR3 has 14 amino acids. V shed 4 bases and J shed 6 bases, with 16 bases lying between them. The CDR3 loop reads CASSPEGVGAEAFF. The CDR3 coding sequence is TGCGCCAGCAGCCCGGAAGGTGTAGGCGCTGAAGCTTTCTTT. Full variable domain (missing parts from reference TRBV5-1 and TRBJ1-1): KAGVTQTPRYLIKTRGQQVTLSCSPISGHRSVSWYQQTPGQGLQFLFEYFSETQRNKGNFPGRFSGRQFSNSRSEMNVSTLELGDSALYLCASSPEGVGAEAFFGQGTRLTVV.

This clonotype came up a few times. Here the CDR3 reads CAWSEQGQPQHF. The CDR3 DNA sequence: TGTGCCTGGAGTGAGCAGGGACAGCCCCAGCATTTT. The chain recombines TRBV30 with TRBJ1-5; possibly TRBD1 for D (5 bases). This CDR3 contains 12 residues. Germline V gene data show CDR1 as GTSNPN and CDR2 as SVGIG (reference sequence). V lost 1 base to trimming and J lost 7 bases, with 8 bases between them.

The chain has TRBV4-3 and TRBJ2-5; no definite D call. The CDR3 spans 15 residues. The germline V and J ends were trimmed by 0 bases and 5 bases, with 13 bases remaining between them. Germline CDR1 is LGHNA and CDR2 is YSLEER. CDR3 in amino acids: CASSQERALGETQYF. The CDR3 DNA follows: TGCGCCAGCAGCCAAGAAAGGGCTTTAGGGGAGACCCAGTACTTC.

This clonotype was observed a few times. The chain is built from TRBV5-1 and TRBJ2-3; 7 nucleotides line up with TRBD1. This CDR3 has 14 residues. From germline, CDR1 is SGHRS and CDR2 YFSETQ. V lost 0 bases to trimming and J lost 4 bases; unmatched junction nucleotides: 2. CDR3 amino acids: CASSLEGGADTQYF. As DNA, the CDR3 is TGCGCCAGCAGCTTGGAAGGGGGCGCAGATACGCAGTATTTT.

This clonotype was seen a few times. The V call is TRBV6-6, the J call TRBJ2-3; D gene uncertain. Germline V gene sequence: CDR1 MNHNY, CDR2 SVGAGI (reference sequence). The V gene lost 5 bases and the J gene lost 4 bases, with 7 bases spanning the gap. There are 12 residues in the CDR3. CDR3 in amino acids: CASSPHPDTQYF. As DNA, the CDR3 is TGTGCCAGCAGTCCACATCCAGATACGCAGTATTTT.

The table lists this clonotype with a few counts. The gene calls are TRBV12-3 or TRBV12-4 and TRBJ2-5; 9 bases fit TRBD2. The CDR3 extends over 15 amino acids. Germline trimming cut 3 bases from V and 3 bases from J; bases unmatched to any gene: 5. The DNA for the CDR3 is TGTGCCAGCAGTTTTAGCGGGGGAAAAAAAGAGACCCAGTACTTC. Encoded protein: CASSFSGGKKETQYF.

This clonotype was seen at least ten times. The rearrangement links TRBV4-2 to TRBJ1-1, with a possible D match to TRBD1 (5 bases). The germline V gene encodes CDR1 LGHNA and CDR2 YNFKEQ. The CDR3 covers 14 residues. The V end was cut by 0 bases, the J end by 5 bases, with 10 bases between. CDR3 sequence: CASSQDIRETEAFF. CDR3 DNA: TGTGCCAGCAGCCAAGATATCAGGGAGACTGAAGCTTTCTTT.

This chain connects TRBV12-3 or TRBV12-4 to TRBJ2-2; 7 nucleotides match TRBD1. V shed 6 bases, J shed 6 bases, and the junction held 4 bases outside the gene matches. The CDR3 consists of 13 residues. CDR3 nucleotide sequence: TGTGCCAGCAGCCACAGGGGACCCGGGGAGCTGTTTTTT. Translating gives CASSHRGPGELFF.

The chain recombines TRBV5-1 with TRBJ1-1; D is unclear. Trimming left V 2 bases short and J 0 bases short, with 8 bases between. The length of the CDR3 is 14 residues. Germline-derived CDR1 and CDR2 are SGHRS and YFSETQ. The CDR3 sequence: CASSFSAMNTEAFF. The DNA for the CDR3 is TGCGCCAGCAGCTTTTCAGCCATGAACACTGAAGCTTTCTTT.

The chain carries TRBV7-2 and TRBJ2-5, with TRBD1 matching over 11 bases. The germline gives CDR1 SGHTA, CDR2 FQGNSA. The V segment lost 1 base and the J segment 4 bases; nucleotides outside the gene matches: 5. The CDR3 covers 16 residues. CDR3 DNA sequence: TGTGCCAGCAGCTTAGGGGCCGGGACAGGGGGAGAGACCCAGTACTTC. This translates into CASSLGAGTGGETQYF.

Here the CDR3 DNA reads TGTGCCAGCAGCCTAGAGCCAAGCGGGCTAAGCACAGATACGCAGTATTTT. Protein product: CASSLEPSGLSTDTQYF. The chain combines TRBV7-2 with TRBJ2-3; D is possibly TRBD2 (6 bases). This CDR3 contains 17 residues. CDR1 is SGHTA, CDR2 FQGNSA, per germline. V lost 5 bases and J 0 bases, leaving 18 bases between the germline ends.